This note documents a single T cell receptor (beta chain) sequence. Its antigen is still unknown. The donors formed part of the approximately 120-subject validation cohort, distinct from the approximately 670-subject first cohort. The source of the sample is a study of cytomegalovirus exposure and HLA in healthy donors. Turning to the study itself: In a later analysis, it was reported that the 110 or so validation repertoires had been produced on the same platform as the 690 or so repertoires belonging to the first cohort.

Germline values: CDR1 MNHEY, CDR2 SMNVEV (reference sequence). With 4 bases clipped from V and 3 bases from J, the junction kept 5 bases outside the gene matches. The CDR3 extends over 14 amino acids. Some clones are missing from TCRdb's copy, which holds only in-frame ones; the method was immunoSEQ multiplex PCR. The table lists some 65,000 clones, over 95% of them singletons. Regarding the study as a whole: Rarity characterized most TCR sequences, yet some public TCRs appeared in many donors.

The sequence was obtained from a man in his late teens or twenties in good health and CMV-seronegative. This chain uses TRBV27 with TRBJ1-1; 7 bases agree with TRBD1. Specimen: PBMCs. The CDR3 is CASSYRGSDTEAFF. The DNA of the CDR3 is TGTGCCAGCAGTTACAGGGGAAGCGACACTGAAGCTTTCTTT.